Listed below are T cell receptor beta chains from one sample, sequenced in a study of yellow fever vaccine responses in identical twins. In TCRdb, the RT-PCR reads were re-called with MiXCR into one record per CDR3 protein. The sample has 14,000 or so distinct CDR3 sequences, approximately 84% seen once. The sample here was T cells from blood (PBMCs), unsorted or a sorted subset (not recorded which), taken before or after yellow fever vaccination (not recorded which). These receptors were taken from a woman aged 18-29 years who received the yellow fever vaccine. Both conserved end residues are part of each CDR3. D genes are given only for firm matches. Only part of the rows carry a size: once, few, many, or a class if the clone is expanded.

j_gene | abundance | v_gene | d_gene | CDR3aa | CDR3nt
TRBJ1-1 | - | TRBV11-3 | TRBD1 | CASSLADRGVTEAFF | TGTGCCAGCAGCTTAGCTGACAGGGGAGTCACTGAAGCTTTCTTT
TRBJ2-1 | - | TRBV12-5 | - | CASGMLNEQFF | TGTGCTAGTGGTATGCTCAATGAGCAGTTCTTC
TRBJ2-5 | - | TRBV11-3 | TRBD2 | CASSLDGAGVPETQYF | TGTGCCAGCAGCTTAGATGGAGCGGGAGTTCCAGAGACCCAGTACTTC
TRBJ1-2 | - | TRBV24-1 | - | CTTSESGGDGYTF | TGTACCACCAGTGAGTCCGGGGGCGATGGCTACACCTTC
TRBJ2-3 | - | TRBV19 | - | CASSSLPFTDTQYF | TGTGCCAGTAGTTCCCTCCCCTTCACAGATACGCAGTATTTT
TRBJ1-1 | - | TRBV29-1 | - | CSVESLNTEAFF | TGCAGCGTTGAAAGCCTGAACACTGAAGCTTTCTTT
TRBJ2-5 | - | TRBV20-1 | - | CSALELETQYF | TGCAGTGCCCTGGAATTGGAGACCCAGTACTTC
TRBJ1-1 | - | TRBV5-6 | TRBD1 | CASGRGGTNTEAFF | TGTGCCAGCGGCAGGGGGGGTACGAACACTGAAGCTTTCTTT
TRBJ2-3 | - | TRBV6-1 | TRBD2 | CASSERSGGPEDTQYF | TGTGCCAGCAGTGAACGAAGCGGGGGCCCCGAAGATACGCAGTATTTT
TRBJ2-7 | - | TRBV3-1 | - | CASSPWGGSSYEQYF | TGTGCCAGCAGCCCTTGGGGCGGGTCCTCCTACGAGCAGTACTTC
TRBJ1-2 | - | TRBV10-3 | TRBD1 | CAITPDRGLGYTF | TGTGCCATCACACCAGACAGGGGGCTAGGCTACACCTTC
TRBJ1-1 | - | TRBV6-2/TRBV6-3 | TRBD1 | CASSWVADRGRSNLGAFF | TGTGCCAGCAGTTGGGTGGCGGACAGGGGGCGTTCAAATCTCGGAGCTTTCTTT
TRBJ2-1 | once | TRBV24-1 | - | CATSTIRADEQFF | TGTGCCACCAGTACTATTAGGGCGGATGAGCAGTTCTTC
TRBJ1-1 | - | TRBV5-1 | - | CASSLEPGILNTEAFF | TGCGCCAGCAGCTTGGAGCCAGGCATATTGAACACTGAAGCTTTCTTT